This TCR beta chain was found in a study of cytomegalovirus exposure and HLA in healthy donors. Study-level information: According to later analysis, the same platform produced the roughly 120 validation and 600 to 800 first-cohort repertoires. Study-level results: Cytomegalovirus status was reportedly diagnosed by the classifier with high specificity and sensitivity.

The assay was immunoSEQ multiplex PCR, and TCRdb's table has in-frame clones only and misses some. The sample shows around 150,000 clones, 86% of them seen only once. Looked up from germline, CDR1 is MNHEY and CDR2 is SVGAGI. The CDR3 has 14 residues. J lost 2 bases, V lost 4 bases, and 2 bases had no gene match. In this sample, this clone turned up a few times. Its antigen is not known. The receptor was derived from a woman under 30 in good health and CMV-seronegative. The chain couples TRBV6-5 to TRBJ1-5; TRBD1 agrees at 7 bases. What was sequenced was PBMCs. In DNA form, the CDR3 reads TGTGCCAGCAGTTCTCAGGGGGGCAATCAGCCCCAGCATTTT. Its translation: CASSSQGGNQPQHF.